This entry lists 23 T cell receptor beta chains sequenced from one sample in a study of human T cells and chemical hapten exposure. Total RNA came from unfractionated whole blood. Individual cDNA molecules each carried unique molecular identifiers attached by the library. TCRdb re-analysed the reads in MiXCR, keeping a single row per CDR3 protein. In the table there are more than 100,000 distinct CDR3 sequences, 8.5% to 9% of which are singletons. Specimen: whole blood. The receptors here all came from a human donor in good health. Some clones in this sample may be carry-over from other donors' samples.

The V and J genes are TRBV7-9 and TRBJ2-3; D is uncertain. Germline V CDR1 and CDR2: SEHNR, FQNEAQ (reference sequence). V shed 1 base and J shed 2 bases, with 10 bases lying between them. The CDR3 contains 15 residues. CDR3 bases: TGTGCCAGCAGCTTAGTAGCAGAGGCCACAGATACGCAGTATTTT. Protein product: CASSLVAEATDTQYF.

The chain couples TRBV4-1 to TRBJ2-7; 8 bases are a match to TRBD2. CDR3 length equals 14 residues. J was trimmed by 0 bases and V by 7 bases; bases with no gene match: 5. Germline assignment: CDR1 MGHRA and CDR2 YSYEKL. In DNA, the CDR3 is TGCGCCAGCACCGAAGGGACTAGCTCCTACGAGCAGTACTTC. Encoded protein: CASTEGTSSYEQYF.

The chain carries TRBV6-2 or TRBV6-3 and TRBJ2-3, with D possibly TRBD1 on 5 matching bases. The CDR3 is 14 amino acids. V lost 4 bases and J 4 bases, leaving 12 bases between the germline ends. In germline, CDR1 is MNHEY, CDR2 SVGEGT. CDR3 protein: CASSFVPTADTQYF. CDR3 coding DNA: TGTGCCAGCAGTTTCGTGCCGACAGCAGATACGCAGTATTTT.

Turning to this clonotype: The junction departs from germline at one end; a sequencing error may be responsible. The chain carries TRBV11-1 and TRBJ2-2; 7 positions agree with TRBD1. Germline V lookup: CDR1 SGHAT, CDR2 FQDESV (reference sequence). CDR3 size: 14 residues. CDR3 sequence reads: CASTLTGASGELFF. The CDR3 DNA reads TGTGCCAGCACCTTAACAGGGGCCAGCGGGGAGCTGTTTTTT.

The chain combines TRBV29-1 with TRBJ2-7; D may be TRBD1 or TRBD2 (5 bases each). The length of the CDR3 is 13 residues. V was cut by 6 bases and J by 2 bases, with 14 bases left in between. Germline V gene lookup returns CDR1 SQVTM and CDR2 ANQGSEA. The DNA of the CDR3 is TGCAGCGTGAGGGGTATCGGGACCTACGAGCAGTACTTC. Protein product: CSVRGIGTYEQYF.

This clonotype has more than one count but fewer than ten. This chain connects TRBV12-3 or TRBV12-4 to TRBJ2-3; TRBD2 is a possible D gene (6 bases). Trimming left V 6 bases short and J 2 bases short, with 15 bases between. This CDR3 contains 15 residues. The CDR3 DNA reads TGTGCCAGCAGCTCCTGGCGGGATAACACAGATACGCAGTATTTT. It codes for CASSSWRDNTDTQYF.

CDR3 bases: TGTGCTAGTGGTTTGGGGGTCAATGGGCCCAGCACTGAAGCTTTCTTT. Translation: CASGLGVNGPSTEAFF. J is TRBJ1-1 and V is TRBV12-5; D gene unclear. This CDR3 is 16 amino acids long. V was cut by 1 base and J by 4 bases, with 16 bases left in between. CDR1 is LGHNT and CDR2 is FRNRAP in the germline V gene.

The chain has TRBV9 and TRBJ2-7; TRBD2 matches 12 bases. CDR1 is SGDLS, CDR2 YYNGEE, per germline. This CDR3 has 14 amino acids. Trimming removed 6 bases from V and 6 bases from J; junction bases left unmatched: 7. DNA for the CDR3: TGTGCCAGCAACCCTAGCGGGGGGGCGGGCGAGCAGTACTTC. Protein product: CASNPSGGAGEQYF.

Only a few counts were recorded for this clonotype. The V call is TRBV20-1, the J call TRBJ1-1; 10 bases agree with TRBD1. Trimming took 3 bases from V and 7 from J; bases not matched to a gene: 11. The CDR3 totals 15 residues. From germline, CDR1 is DFQATT and CDR2 SNEGSKA (reference sequence). The CDR3 coding sequence is TGCAGTGCTAGGCGTGGACAGGGGGTCCACGTTGAAGCTTTCTTT. Residues: CSARRGQGVHVEAFF.

This clonotype was detected ten times or more. The chain carries TRBV25-1 and TRBJ1-6; D perhaps matches TRBD1 (5 bases). The germline V gene encodes CDR1 MGHDK and CDR2 SYGVNS. Trimming took off 1 base at V and 9 bases at J, with 22 bases between the two ends. The CDR3 runs 18 residues. The CDR3 DNA sequence: TGTGCCAGCAGTGAATCTAATGCCGGGGAGGGGTTTCGTTCACCCCTCCACTTT. Translated, it gives CASSESNAGEGFRSPLHF.

A few counts support this clonotype. V and J are TRBV6-4 and TRBJ2-7; D gene unclear. The CDR3 sequence is 16 residues long. The V end lost 1 base, the J end lost 2 bases, and 15 bases lay between the germline ends. Germline-derived CDR1 and CDR2 are MRHNA and SNTAGT. The CDR3 spells CASSDFYPSEAYEQYF. CDR3 bases: TGTGCCAGCAGTGACTTCTACCCCTCAGAGGCCTACGAGCAGTACTTC.

This clonotype was counted only a few times. The chain couples TRBV7-9 to TRBJ2-1; 7 positions agree with TRBD2. CDR3 size: 18 residues. CDR1 is SEHNR, CDR2 FQNEAQ, per germline (reference sequence). V gave up 1 base and J gave up 2 bases; unmatched junction bases: 11. The CDR3 loop is CASSLGGTGRNTYNEQFF. CDR3 sequence (DNA): TGTGCCAGCAGCTTAGGGGGGACCGGGAGGAATACCTACAATGAGCAGTTCTTC. The full variable domain, with the rest looked up from reference TRBV7-9 and TRBJ2-1, is DTGVSQNPRHKITKRGQNVTFRCDPISEHNRLYWYRQTLGQGPEFLTYFQNEAQLEKSRLLSDRFSAERPKGSFSTLEIQRTEQGDSAMYLCASSLGGTGRNTYNEQFFGPGTRLTVL.

The rearrangement joins TRBV29-1 to TRBJ2-1; TRBD2 agrees at 11 bases. Trimming took 6 bases from V and 8 from J; bases not matched to a gene: 9. Germline CDR1 and CDR2: SQVTM and ANQGSEA. The CDR3 is 14 amino acids. This CDR3 is CSVLTSGSRYEQFF. The DNA of the CDR3 is TGCAGCGTCCTTACTAGCGGGAGTCGCTATGAGCAGTTCTTC.

This clonotype was observed at least ten times. A read error may produce the germline difference seen at one junction end. The rearrangement joins TRBV7-8 to TRBJ1-5, with TRBD1 identical over 11 bases. The CDR3 covers 17 residues. The germline V gene encodes CDR1 SGHVS and CDR2 FQNEAQ. The CDR3 DNA sequence: TGTGCCAGCAGCGTAGCCGGGACAGGGGGAGGCAATCAGCCCCAGCATTTT. The encoded protein is CASSVAGTGGGNQPQHF.

This clonotype was counted only a few times. V and J are TRBV5-1 and TRBJ2-3; the D call may be TRBD1 or TRBD2 (6 bases each). Germline V gives CDR1 SGHRS, CDR2 YFSETQ. The length of the CDR3 is 16 residues. Deletions cut 3 bases from V and 2 bases from J, with 16 bases between. CDR3 coding DNA: TGCGCCAGCAGCTCCGCGGAGGGGGGCCACACAGATACGCAGTATTTT. Amino acids: CASSSAEGGHTDTQYF.

This clonotype occurred many times. The chain couples TRBV20-1 to TRBJ2-7, with 7 nucleotides matching TRBD1. The CDR3 spans 12 residues. From germline, CDR1 is DFQATT and CDR2 SNEGSKA (reference sequence). Unmatched junction bases numbered 2, after V lost 3 bases and J lost 3 bases. The chain's CDR3 is CSARTGNYEQYF. The DNA for the CDR3 is TGCAGTGCTAGGACAGGGAACTACGAGCAGTACTTC.

This clonotype was recorded a few times. The rearrangement joins TRBV12-3 or TRBV12-4 to TRBJ2-1; 8 bases agree with TRBD2. This CDR3 has 16 residues. The V segment lost 6 bases and the J segment 8 bases; nucleotides outside the gene matches: 15. The CDR3 DNA reads as TGTGCCAGCAGAGTAGCGGGGTCGGGAGGTTGGGATGAGCAGTTCTTC. Translating it yields CASRVAGSGGWDEQFF.

This clonotype was counted at least ten times. The rearrangement uses TRBV4-2 and TRBJ2-1; 8 bases map to TRBD2. V shed 1 base, J shed 5 bases, and the junction held 4 bases outside the gene matches. Germline V gives CDR1 LGHNA, CDR2 YNFKEQ. The CDR3 consists of 15 residues. The CDR3 DNA is TGTGCCAGCAGCCAAGGACTAGCGACCGACAATGAGCAGTTCTTC. This translates into CASSQGLATDNEQFF.

The rearrangement uses TRBV7-2 and TRBJ2-2; 10 bases line up with TRBD2. From germline, CDR1 is SGHTA and CDR2 FQGNSA. Germline trimming cut 5 bases from V and 4 bases from J; bases unmatched to any gene: 10. CDR3 size: 17 residues. The CDR3 protein is CASSPRGQRGGTGELFF. CDR3 DNA: TGTGCCAGCAGCCCTAGAGGGCAGCGGGGGGGCACCGGGGAGCTGTTTTTT.

The chain recombines TRBV4-1 with TRBJ1-5, with TRBD1 identical over 10 bases. The CDR3 length is 15 residues. After removal of 0 bases from V and 7 bases from J, the junction contained 3 bases not matched to a gene. Per germline, CDR1 MGHRA and CDR2 YSYEKL. Here the CDR3 reads CASSQETGGLQPQHF. In DNA, the CDR3 is TGCGCCAGCAGCCAAGAGACAGGGGGCTTGCAGCCCCAGCATTTT.

The chain carries TRBV12-3 or TRBV12-4 and TRBJ1-2, with no clear D. The CDR3 has 13 amino acids. The V and J ends lost 2 bases and 4 bases respectively, with 8 bases between them. The CDR3 spells CASSLRRRYGYTF. The CDR3 nucleotides read TGTGCCAGCAGTTTACGACGGCGCTATGGCTACACCTTC.

The sample holds a few counts of this clonotype. This chain connects TRBV20-1 to TRBJ2-3; possible D gene TRBD1, 6 bases. The CDR3 is 12 residues long. Trimming stripped 7 bases from V and 4 bases from J, with 12 bases between. CDR1 is DFQATT and CDR2 is SNEGSKA in the germline V gene (reference sequence). This chain's CDR3 is CSVNRASDTQYF. The DNA for the CDR3 is TGCAGTGTGAACAGGGCCTCAGATACGCAGTATTTT.

This clonotype was counted many times. V gene TRBV3-1 combines with J gene TRBJ1-5, with a weak D call TRBD1 (5 bases). The CDR3 runs to 14 residues. Germline loops: CDR1 LGHDT, CDR2 YNNKEL (reference sequence). Deletions cut 1 base from V and 5 bases from J, with 9 bases between. The CDR3 DNA reads as TGTGCCAGCAGCCAAGGGGGGTCGCATCAGCCCCAGCATTTT. Its protein is CASSQGGSHQPQHF.